The 31 T cell receptor beta chains listed next were all sequenced from one sample in a study of blood T cells in healthy people across ages. It was with a sample-barcoded 5' primer and a J-beta primer mix that a second PCR of roughly 6 to 12 cycles was run. TCRdb passed the 5' RACE reads through MiXCR, listing each CDR3 protein once. The sample has more than 450,000 distinct CDR3 sequences; 27% are singletons. These data are also associated with another study on T cells of mothers and their children.

Sample: blood. Receptors were obtained from a boy aged 2 to 10 in good health.

This clonotype was seen a few times. The rearrangement links TRBV20-1 to TRBJ1-6; 7 bases agree with TRBD1. The CDR3 length is 16 residues. Germline V lookup: CDR1 DFQATT, CDR2 SNEGSKA (reference sequence). The ends lost 3 bases at V and 6 bases at J; junction bases unmatched: 11. The CDR3 DNA reads as TGCAGTGCTAGTAACCCAGAGACAGGGAGTAATTCACCCCTCCACTTT. Protein: CSASNPETGSNSPLHF.

The CDR3 is CASSPSSTNNEQFF. The CDR3 nucleotides read TGTGCCAGCTCACCATCGAGCACGAACAATGAGCAGTTCTTC. This chain connects TRBV18 to TRBJ2-5; D remains unclear. TRBJ2-1 explains the end of the DNA better; the J call may be wrong. CDR1 and CDR2 (germline): KGHSH, LQKENI. This CDR3 spans 14 amino acids.

V and J are TRBV12-3 or TRBV12-4 and TRBJ2-1; TRBD2 aligns across 7 bases. This CDR3 is built from 15 residues. The V gene end was trimmed by 5 bases and the J gene end by 3 bases; junction bases not matched to a gene: 7. This chain's CDR3 is CASSLSGVIYNEQFF. In nucleotides, the CDR3 is TGTGCCAGCAGTCTAAGCGGGGTCATCTACAATGAGCAGTTCTTC.

This clonotype was seen a single time. This chain joins TRBV20-1 and TRBJ1-2, with D unclear. The germline CDR1 and CDR2 sequences are DFQATT and SNEGSKA (reference sequence). V was clipped by 5 bases and J by 8 bases, with 18 bases between them. The CDR3 covers 13 residues. CDR3 sequence (DNA): TGCAGTGCTCTACGACAACCCCAAGGAGGCTACACCTTC. It encodes CSALRQPQGGYTF.

J is TRBJ2-7 and V is TRBV27; possible D gene TRBD2, 5 bases. This CDR3 contains 14 residues. V lost 2 bases to trimming and J lost 5 bases, with 13 bases between them. Germline V CDR1 and CDR2: MNHEY, SMNVEV (reference sequence). The CDR3 DNA follows: TGTGCCAGCAGTTTAACTGGCGGAGGTAACGAGCAGTACTTC. This sequence encodes CASSLTGGGNEQYF.

The chain joins TRBV27 to TRBJ2-1; D is perhaps TRBD1 (5 bases). The CDR3 length is 16 residues. V was clipped by 5 bases and J by 5 bases, with 19 bases between them. Germline CDR1 and CDR2: MNHEY and SMNVEV (reference sequence). The CDR3 nucleotides read TGTGCCAGCAGTGTCTCCAGGGATGAGTACAACAATGAGCAGTTCTTC. Translation: CASSVSRDEYNNEQFF.

The genes are TRBV20-1 and TRBJ1-2, with a weak D call TRBD1 (5 bases). This CDR3 is 15 amino acids long. V shed 3 bases and J shed 5 bases, with 19 bases lying between them. Germline V gene sequence: CDR1 DFQATT, CDR2 SNEGSKA (reference sequence). The CDR3 loop is CSASGRGTVQYGYTF. The CDR3 DNA is TGCAGTGCTAGTGGGCGGGGGACCGTGCAGTATGGCTACACCTTC.

The V and J genes are TRBV3-1 and TRBJ2-3; 8 bases agree with TRBD1. V gave up 2 bases and J gave up 6 bases; unmatched junction bases: 7. CDR3 length: 15 residues. Germline V gene sequence: CDR1 LGHDT, CDR2 YNNKEL (reference sequence). The CDR3 here is CASSQRLQGEDTQYF. The DNA for the CDR3 is TGTGCCAGCAGCCAAAGGTTACAGGGGGAGGATACGCAGTATTTT.

The table lists this clonotype with a few counts. The V gene is TRBV20-1, the J gene TRBJ1-1; tentative D call: TRBD1 (5 bases). CDR3 size: 14 residues. Germline V gene lookup returns CDR1 DFQATT and CDR2 SNEGSKA (reference sequence). Trimming cost V 3 bases and J 6 bases, with 17 bases left between them. The CDR3 DNA is TGCAGTGCTAGCCGTACAGGCGGGAGGGCTGAAGCTTTCTTT. Its translation: CSASRTGGRAEAFF.

V and J are TRBV12-3 or TRBV12-4 and TRBJ1-1; 9 bases are a match to TRBD1. V lost 5 bases and J lost 4; bases outside the gene matches: 11. The CDR3 is 16 amino acids. The CDR3 spells CASSGDRDRPTTEAFF. Here the CDR3 DNA reads TGTGCCAGCAGTGGGGACAGGGATCGGCCTACCACTGAAGCTTTCTTT.

This clonotype has just a few counts. The CDR3 is CASRRQGWISSYGYTF. DNA of the CDR3: TGTGCCAGCAGAAGGCAGGGATGGATTTCGTCCTATGGCTACACCTTC. The chain recombines TRBV14 with TRBJ1-2, with a tentative D call TRBD1 (5 bases). The CDR3 is made up of 16 amino acids. Germline V gives CDR1 SGHDN, CDR2 FVKESK. Between the trimmed V and J ends, which lost 6 bases and 4 bases, there was a span of 21 bases. Variable domain in full (rest from reference TRBV14 and TRBJ1-2): EAGVTQFPSHSVIEKGQTVTLRCDPISGHDNLYWYRRVMGKEIKFLLHFVKESKQDESGMPNNRFLAERTGGTYSTLKVQPAELEDSGVYFCASRRQGWISSYGYTFGSGTRLTVV.

This sequence joins TRBV6-1 and TRBJ1-4, with 7 nucleotides matching TRBD1. The CDR3 is made up of 14 amino acids. Germline CDR1 is MNHNS and CDR2 is SASEGT. V lost 8 bases, J lost 8 bases, and 11 bases stayed unmatched. Written as DNA, the CDR3 is TGTGCCAGCGGCGCCAGGGGGGCCCGGGAAAAACTGTTTTTT. As protein: CASGARGAREKLFF.

This clonotype was recorded a few times. The rearrangement links TRBV9 to TRBJ2-2; 7 bases match TRBD2. With V trimmed by 4 bases and J by 0 bases, 6 bases remained unmatched. Germline V gene sequence: CDR1 SGDLS, CDR2 YYNGEE. This CDR3 has 16 amino acids. The CDR3 nucleotides read TGTGCCAGCAGCCCCCACGGGGGGACGAACACCGGGGAGCTGTTTTTT. Amino acid sequence: CASSPHGGTNTGELFF.

This clonotype was seen only a few times. The junction departs from germline at one end; a sequencing error may be responsible. The chain combines TRBV7-2 with TRBJ2-4, with 9 positions matching TRBD2. CDR3 length equals 18 residues. The germline V gene encodes CDR1 SGHTA and CDR2 FQGNSA. CDR3 protein: CASSVAPSGMLAKNIQYF. The CDR3 nucleotides read TGTGCCAGCAGCGTAGCGCCTAGCGGGATGCTAGCCAAAAACATTCAGTACTTC.

The chain has TRBV6-1 and TRBJ2-4; D gene ambiguous. Trimming shortened V by 1 base and J by 0 bases, and 22 bases separated the two germline ends. Germline CDR1 reads MNHNS; CDR2 reads SASEGT. The CDR3 totals 20 residues. CDR3 protein: CASSEVVGRFYLIAKNIQYF. The CDR3 nucleotides are TGTGCCAGCAGTGAAGTGGTGGGCAGGTTCTACTTAATAGCCAAAAACATTCAGTACTTC.

The CDR3 DNA reads TGCGCCAGCAGCCAAGACCGGGACAGCACCTACGAGCAGTACTTC. Translated, it gives CASSQDRDSTYEQYF. The rearrangement uses TRBV4-1 and TRBJ2-7; TRBD1 matches 7 bases. J lost 2 bases, V lost 0 bases, and 4 bases had no gene match. Germline values: CDR1 MGHRA, CDR2 YSYEKL. This CDR3 comprises 15 residues.

The chain joins TRBV15 to TRBJ2-2; a weak D match, TRBD1 (5 bases). The germline V gene has CDR1 LNHNV and CDR2 YYDKDF (reference sequence). V was cut by 3 bases and J by 6 bases, with 11 bases left in between. The CDR3 loop spans 14 amino acids. CDR3 region: CATSSQGKAGELFF. CDR3 nucleotide sequence: TGTGCCACCAGCAGCCAGGGAAAGGCCGGGGAGCTGTTTTTT.

This sequence joins TRBV12-3 or TRBV12-4 and TRBJ2-2, with TRBD1 matching 8 bases. The CDR3 has 15 amino acids. V shed 4 bases and J 7 bases; nucleotides not matched to a gene: 8. CDR3 in DNA: TGTGCCAGCAGTTCCAGGGGGCGAATGATCGGGGAGCTGTTTTTT. This translates into CASSSRGRMIGELFF.

The CDR3 reads CAISEAGTSGLNEQFF. CDR3 nucleotide sequence: TGTGCCATCAGTGAGGCCGGGACTAGCGGGCTCAATGAGCAGTTCTTC. The V gene is TRBV10-3, the J gene TRBJ2-5; TRBD2 matches at 12 bases. Near its end, the DNA agrees better with TRBJ2-1, so the J call may be wrong. This CDR3 region has 16 residues. From germline, CDR1 is ENHRY and CDR2 SYGVKD.

The table lists this clonotype with a few counts. The V call is TRBV5-1, the J call TRBJ2-7, with 11 positions matching TRBD1. Germline V gene lookup returns CDR1 SGHRS and CDR2 YFSETQ. The CDR3 spans 16 residues. Trimming at V came to 4 bases and at J to 3 bases, leaving 9 bases not matched to a gene. The CDR3 DNA is TGCGCCAGCAGCCTAGATGGGGGGACAGGGGGCTACGAGCAGTACTTC. Protein: CASSLDGGTGGYEQYF.

This chain joins TRBV20-1 and TRBJ1-2, with 8 positions matching TRBD1. The V gene's germline CDR1 is DFQATT and CDR2 SNEGSKA (reference sequence). This CDR3 has 13 residues. J was trimmed by 4 bases and V by 6 bases; bases with no gene match: 7. CDR3 loop: CSAGQGIGYGYTF. CDR3 DNA sequence: TGCAGTGCCGGACAGGGAATAGGCTATGGCTACACCTTC.

The chain uses TRBV5-5 and TRBJ2-5; D possibly matches TRBD1 or TRBD2 (8 bases each). Germline V gives CDR1 SGHKS, CDR2 YYEKEE (reference sequence). With 4 bases removed from V and 8 bases from J, the gap between germline ends came to 18 bases. The CDR3 length is 14 residues. For the CDR3, the DNA is TGTGCCAGCAGCGCACAGGGGGGACTAGATACCCAGTACTTC. This codes for CASSAQGGLDTQYF. Combining the CDR3 with reference TRBV5-5 and TRBJ2-5 gives the whole variable domain DAGVTQSPTHLIKTRGQQVTLRCSPISGHKSVSWYQQVLGQGPQFIFQYYEKEERGRGNFPDRFSARQFPNYSSELNVNALLLGDSALYLCASSAQGGLDTQYFGPGTRLLVL.

This clonotype appeared a few times. The chain recombines TRBV7-9 with TRBJ1-1, with TRBD1 matching over 11 bases. This CDR3 comprises 15 residues. J lost 3 bases, V lost 5 bases, and 5 bases had no gene match. Per germline, CDR1 SEHNR and CDR2 FQNEAQ (reference sequence). The CDR3 reads CASSGQGAGDTEAFF. CDR3 sequence (DNA): TGTGCCAGCAGCGGACAGGGGGCGGGGGACACTGAAGCTTTCTTT.

Turning to this clonotype: The CDR3 end shows no conserved phenylalanine or tryptophan, and so a read error is likely. The chain has TRBV20-1 and TRBJ2-5; tentatively, D is TRBD1 (5 bases). Near its end, the DNA agrees better with TRBJ2-7, so the J call may be wrong. CDR3 size: 13 residues. CDR1 and CDR2 (germline): DFQATT, SNEGSKA (reference sequence). This CDR3 reads CSASATAPYEQYS. The DNA of the CDR3 is TGCAGTGCTAGTGCGACAGCGCCCTACGAGCAGTACTCC.

This clonotype appeared a few times. J is TRBJ2-5 and V is TRBV10-3; D possibly corresponds to TRBD1 (6 bases). The CDR3 is made up of 15 amino acids. Trimming removed 6 bases at V and 3 bases at J, with 17 bases between. Germline V gene lookup returns CDR1 ENHRY and CDR2 SYGVKD. CDR3 amino acids: CAISSPLGTKETQYF. The CDR3 region has the DNA TGTGCCATCAGCAGCCCCCTGGGGACAAAAGAGACCCAGTACTTC.

CDR3 amino acids: CASSFRAGNTGELFF. The DNA of the CDR3 is TGCGCCAGCAGCTTCAGGGCTGGGAACACCGGGGAGCTGTTTTTT. The chain has TRBV5-1 and TRBJ2-2; possibly TRBD1 for D (5 bases). The CDR3 length is 15 residues. Trimming left V 2 bases short and J 1 base short, with 9 bases between. Germline V lookup: CDR1 SGHRS, CDR2 YFSETQ.

The chain recombines TRBV30 with TRBJ2-5; D may be TRBD2 (5 bases). The CDR3 has 14 residues. CDR1 is GTSNPN, CDR2 SVGIG, per germline (reference sequence). Trimming removed 0 bases from V and 3 bases from J, with 11 bases in between. The CDR3 is CAWSVPPREETQYF. The CDR3 DNA is TGTGCCTGGAGTGTACCCCCGAGGGAAGAGACCCAGTACTTC. Variable domain in full (rest from reference TRBV30 and TRBJ2-5): SQTIHQWPATLVQPVGSPLSLECTVEGTSNPNLYWYRQAAGRGLQLLFYSVGIGQISSEVPQNLSASRPQDRQFILSSKKLLLSDSGFYLCAWSVPPREETQYFGPGTRLLVL.

This clonotype came up a few times. The rearrangement links TRBV5-6 to TRBJ2-3; 7 bases agree with TRBD2. The V gene's germline CDR1 is SGHDT and CDR2 YYEEEE. The length of the CDR3 is 15 residues. Germline trimming cut 4 bases from V and 7 bases from J; bases unmatched to any gene: 12. The CDR3 protein is CASSPASGGGNTQYF. The CDR3 bases are TGTGCCAGCAGCCCGGCTAGCGGAGGAGGGAATACGCAGTATTTT.

This chain connects TRBV3-1 to TRBJ2-5; possible D gene TRBD1, 7 bases. CDR1 is LGHDT and CDR2 is YNNKEL in the germline V gene (reference sequence). The V end lost 5 bases, the J end lost 6 bases, and 13 bases lay between the germline ends. The CDR3 extends over 13 amino acids. CDR3 loop: CASSATRGQTQYF. CDR3 in DNA: TGTGCCAGCAGCGCGACTAGGGGGCAGACCCAGTACTTC.

This clonotype was seen a handful of times. V gene TRBV7-9 combines with J gene TRBJ2-5, with TRBD1 matching 9 bases. CDR3 length: 15 residues. After removal of 5 bases from V and 5 bases from J, the junction contained 9 bases not matched to a gene. Germline CDR1 is SEHNR and CDR2 is FQNEAQ (reference sequence). CDR3 in DNA: TGTGCCAGCAGCGTAAAAACAGGGGGCGATGAGACCCAGTACTTC. Protein: CASSVKTGGDETQYF.

This clonotype showed up just a few times. CDR3 in DNA: TGTGCCAGCAGTTACGAGGGTAGCGGGGGTGGATGGGAGACCCAGTACTTC. Its protein product is CASSYEGSGGGWETQYF. V gene TRBV6-5 combines with J gene TRBJ2-5; 9 bases agree with TRBD2. The CDR3 runs to 17 residues. V shed 2 bases, J shed 5 bases, and the junction held 12 bases outside the gene matches. Looked up from germline, CDR1 is MNHEY and CDR2 is SVGAGI.